This T cell receptor (beta chain) was recovered during a study of PD-1 blockade in mismatch repair-deficient tumors. Repertoires were generated with immunoSEQ multiplex PCR, while TCRdb's copy carries only in-frame clones and drops some. The table includes 100,000 to 150,000 clones, more than 85% detected once. Mismatch repair deficiency was confirmed in all patients, by PCR or immunohistochemistry. The TCR-sequenced patients were three responders to pembrolizumab. The CDR3 extends over 15 amino acids. The germline V gene encodes CDR1 SGHTA and CDR2 FQGNSA. V was clipped by 3 bases and J by 3 bases, with 12 bases between them.

The sample in question was peripheral blood, obtained 44 weeks after starting pembrolizumab. This chain uses TRBV7-2 with TRBJ2-1, with a possible D match to TRBD2 (6 bases). The receptor was derived from an adult with mismatch repair-deficient cancer. CDR3 in DNA: TGTGCCAGCAGCTTTTCTAGCGTAAACTACAATGAGCAGTTCTTC. Amino acids: CASSFSSVNYNEQFF. The whole variable domain, filled in from reference TRBV7-2 and TRBJ2-1, reads GAGVSQSPSNKVTEKGKDVELRCDPISGHTALYWYRQSLGQGLEFLIYFQGNSAPDKSGLPSDRFSAERTGGSVSTLTIQRTQQEDSAVYLCASSFSSVNYNEQFFGPGTRLTVL.